A selection of T cell receptor beta chains follows, all from one sample in a study of T cell responses to AZD1222 COVID-19 vaccine. Measured with immunoSEQ multiplex PCR; TCRdb has only the in-frame clones, and not every one. The sample holds approximately 110,000 clones, roughly nine tenths seen once. Sequenced here: peripheral blood, sampled on day 0 of AZD1222 vaccination. These receptors all stem from an adult in good health. CDR3s include the opening cysteine and the closing phenylalanine or tryptophan. Each record gives: V gene, D gene, J gene, clone size, CDR3 protein, CDR3 DNA. The D gene is left open where the match is weak. Clone size is shown for a subset of rows, as once, few, many or a class of expanded clone.

V: TRBV6-5; D: -; J: TRBJ1-2; size: -; CDR3: CASSPTTPVGYGYTF; DNA: TGTGCCAGCAGTCCGACCACCCCAGTGGGCTATGGCTACACCTTC
V: TRBV3-1/TRBV3-2; D: TRBD2; J: TRBJ2-7; size: -; CDR3: CASSQEGLAIYEQYF; DNA: TGTGCCAGCAGCCAAGAAGGACTAGCGATCTACGAGCAGTACTTC
V: TRBV30; D: -; J: TRBJ1-6; size: -; CDR3: CAWSARAFTIGSPLHF; DNA: TGTGCCTGGAGTGCCCGCGCCTTTACTATTGGATCACCCCTCCACTTT
V: TRBV21-1; D: -; J: TRBJ2-6; size: -; CDR3: CASSNARFRGPTGANVLTF; DNA: TGTGCCAGCAGCAACGCCAGGTTTAGAGGGCCCACCGGGGCCAACGTCCTGACTTTC
V: TRBV4-1; D: -; J: TRBJ2-1; size: -; CDR3: CASSQPRARGNKQFF; DNA: TGCGCCAGCAGCCAACCTCGGGCAAGGGGTAATAAGCAGTTCTTC
V: TRBV9; D: -; J: TRBJ1-2; size: -; CDR3: CASSVATGLIDGYTF; DNA: TGTGCCAGCAGCGTAGCTACGGGACTGATTGATGGCTACACCTTC
V: TRBV15; D: -; J: TRBJ1-4; size: -; CDR3: CATSREVRANEKLFF; DNA: TGTGCCACCAGCCGAGAGGTGAGAGCTAATGAAAAACTGTTTTTT
V: TRBV3-1/TRBV3-2; D: -; J: TRBJ1-1; size: -; CDR3: CASSHSGGGRTEAFF; DNA: TGTGCCAGCAGCCACAGCGGGGGGGGTCGGACTGAAGCTTTCTTT
V: TRBV4-1; D: -; J: TRBJ1-2; size: -; CDR3: CASSQDLYGYTF; DNA: TGCGCCAGCAGCCAAGATTTGTATGGCTACACCTTC
V: TRBV29-1; D: -; J: TRBJ1-3; size: few; CDR3: CSVRGGTNSGNTIYF; DNA: TGCAGCGTTCGAGGGGGAACCAACTCTGGAAACACCATATATTTT
V: TRBV11-2; D: -; J: TRBJ1-1; size: -; CDR3: CASSLSFQNTEAFF; DNA: TGTGCCAGCAGTCTCAGCTTTCAGAACACTGAAGCTTTCTTT
V: TRBV11-2; D: -; J: TRBJ2-3; size: -; CDR3: CASSFDPDYTDTQYF; DNA: TGTGCCAGCAGCTTCGACCCGGACTACACAGATACGCAGTATTTT